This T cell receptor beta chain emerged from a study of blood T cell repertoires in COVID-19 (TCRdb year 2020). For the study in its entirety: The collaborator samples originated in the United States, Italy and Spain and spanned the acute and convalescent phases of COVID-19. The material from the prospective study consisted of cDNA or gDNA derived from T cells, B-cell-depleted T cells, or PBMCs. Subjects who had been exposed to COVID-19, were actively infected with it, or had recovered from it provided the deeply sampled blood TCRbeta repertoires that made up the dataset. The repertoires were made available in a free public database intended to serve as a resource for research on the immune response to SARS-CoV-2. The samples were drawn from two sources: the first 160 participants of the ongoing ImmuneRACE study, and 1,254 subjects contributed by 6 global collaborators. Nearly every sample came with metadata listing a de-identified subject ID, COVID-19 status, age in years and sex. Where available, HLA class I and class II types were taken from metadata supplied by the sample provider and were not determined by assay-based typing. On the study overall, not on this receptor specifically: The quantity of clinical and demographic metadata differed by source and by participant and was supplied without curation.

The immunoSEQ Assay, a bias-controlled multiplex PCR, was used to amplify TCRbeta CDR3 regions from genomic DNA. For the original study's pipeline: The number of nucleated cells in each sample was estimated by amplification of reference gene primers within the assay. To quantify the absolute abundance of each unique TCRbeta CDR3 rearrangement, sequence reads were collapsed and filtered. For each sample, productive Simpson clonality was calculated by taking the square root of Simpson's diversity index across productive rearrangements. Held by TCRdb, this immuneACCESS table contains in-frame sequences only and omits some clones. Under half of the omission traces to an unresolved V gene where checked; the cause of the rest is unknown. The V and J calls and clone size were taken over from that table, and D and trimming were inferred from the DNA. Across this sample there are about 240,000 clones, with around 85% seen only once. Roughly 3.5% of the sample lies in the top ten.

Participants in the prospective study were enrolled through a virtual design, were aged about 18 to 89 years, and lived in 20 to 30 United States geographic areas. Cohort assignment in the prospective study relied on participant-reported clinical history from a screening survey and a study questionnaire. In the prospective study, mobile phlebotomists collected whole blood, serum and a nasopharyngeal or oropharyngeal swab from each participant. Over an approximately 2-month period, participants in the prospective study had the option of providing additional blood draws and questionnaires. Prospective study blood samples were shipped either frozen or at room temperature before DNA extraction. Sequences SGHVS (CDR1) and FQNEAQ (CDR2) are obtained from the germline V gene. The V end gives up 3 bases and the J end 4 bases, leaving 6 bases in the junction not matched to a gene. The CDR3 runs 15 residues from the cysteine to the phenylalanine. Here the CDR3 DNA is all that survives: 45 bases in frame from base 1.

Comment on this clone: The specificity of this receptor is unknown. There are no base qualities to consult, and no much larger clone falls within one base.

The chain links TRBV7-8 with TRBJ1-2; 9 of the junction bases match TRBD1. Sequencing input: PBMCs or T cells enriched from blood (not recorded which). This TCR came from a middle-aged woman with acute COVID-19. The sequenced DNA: TGTGCCAGCAGCTTCGACAGGGGGTCTCGCTATGGCTACACCTTC. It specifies CASSFDRGSRYGYTF.